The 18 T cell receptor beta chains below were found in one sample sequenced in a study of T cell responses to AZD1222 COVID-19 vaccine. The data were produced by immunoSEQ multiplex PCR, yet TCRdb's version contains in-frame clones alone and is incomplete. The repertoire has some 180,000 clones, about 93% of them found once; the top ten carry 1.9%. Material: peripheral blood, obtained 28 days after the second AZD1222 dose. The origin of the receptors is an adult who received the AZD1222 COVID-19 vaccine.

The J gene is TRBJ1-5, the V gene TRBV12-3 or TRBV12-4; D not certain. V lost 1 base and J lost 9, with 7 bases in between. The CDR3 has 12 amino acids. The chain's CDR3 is CASSLGRGPQHF. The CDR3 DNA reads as TGTGCCAGCAGTTTAGGCCGAGGGCCCCAGCATTTT.

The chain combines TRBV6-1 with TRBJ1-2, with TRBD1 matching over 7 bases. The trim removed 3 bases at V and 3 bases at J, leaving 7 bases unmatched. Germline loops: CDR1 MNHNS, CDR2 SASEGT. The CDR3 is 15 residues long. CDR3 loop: CASSEATGLYYGYTF. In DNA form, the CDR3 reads TGTGCCAGCAGTGAGGCGACAGGGCTCTACTATGGCTACACCTTC.

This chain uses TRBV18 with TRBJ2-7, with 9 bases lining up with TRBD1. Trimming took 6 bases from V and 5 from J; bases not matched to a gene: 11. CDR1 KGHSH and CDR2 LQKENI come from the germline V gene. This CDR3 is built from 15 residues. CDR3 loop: CASSDPGTGFHEQYF. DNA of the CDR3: TGTGCCAGCTCCGACCCCGGGACAGGGTTCCACGAGCAGTACTTC.

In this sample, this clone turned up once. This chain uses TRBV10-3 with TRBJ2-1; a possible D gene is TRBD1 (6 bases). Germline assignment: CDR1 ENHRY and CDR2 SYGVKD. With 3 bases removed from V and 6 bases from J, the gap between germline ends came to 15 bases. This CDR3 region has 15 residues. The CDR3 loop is CAISEGRGVVNEQFF. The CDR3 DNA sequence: TGTGCCATCAGTGAAGGCAGGGGTGTTGTCAATGAGCAGTTCTTC.

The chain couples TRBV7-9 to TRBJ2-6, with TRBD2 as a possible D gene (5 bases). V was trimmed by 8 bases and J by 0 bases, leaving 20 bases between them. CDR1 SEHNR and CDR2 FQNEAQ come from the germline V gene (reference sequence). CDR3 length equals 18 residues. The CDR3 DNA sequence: TGTGCCAGCGCAAAGCCGTCGGGGATATCCTCTGGGGCCAACGTCCTGACTTTC. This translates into CASAKPSGISSGANVLTF.

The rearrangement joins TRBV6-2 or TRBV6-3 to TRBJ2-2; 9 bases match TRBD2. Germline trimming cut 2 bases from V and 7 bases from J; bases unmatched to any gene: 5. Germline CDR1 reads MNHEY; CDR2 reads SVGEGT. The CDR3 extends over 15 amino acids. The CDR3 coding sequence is TGTGCCAGCAGTTACCGTGGGACTAGCAGCGGGGAGCTGTTTTTT. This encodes CASSYRGTSSGELFF.

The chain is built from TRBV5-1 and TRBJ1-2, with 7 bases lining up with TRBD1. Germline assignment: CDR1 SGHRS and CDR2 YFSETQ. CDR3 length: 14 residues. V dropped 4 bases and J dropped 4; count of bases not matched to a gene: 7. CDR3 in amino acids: CASSPDRVAYGYTF. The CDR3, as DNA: TGCGCCAGCAGCCCCGACAGGGTCGCCTATGGCTACACCTTC.

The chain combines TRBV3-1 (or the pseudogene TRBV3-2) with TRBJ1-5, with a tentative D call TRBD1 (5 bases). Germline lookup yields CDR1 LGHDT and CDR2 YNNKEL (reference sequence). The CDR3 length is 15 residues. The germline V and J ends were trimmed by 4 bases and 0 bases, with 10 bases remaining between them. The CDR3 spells CASSPSGGSNQPQHF. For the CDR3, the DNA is TGTGCCAGCAGCCCGTCCGGGGGTAGCAATCAGCCCCAGCATTTT.

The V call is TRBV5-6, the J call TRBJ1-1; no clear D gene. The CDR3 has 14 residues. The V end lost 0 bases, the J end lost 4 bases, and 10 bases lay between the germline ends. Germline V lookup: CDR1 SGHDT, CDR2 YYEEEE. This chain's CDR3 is CASSLGRVRTEAFF. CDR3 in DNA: TGTGCCAGCAGCTTGGGAAGGGTTCGCACTGAAGCTTTCTTT.

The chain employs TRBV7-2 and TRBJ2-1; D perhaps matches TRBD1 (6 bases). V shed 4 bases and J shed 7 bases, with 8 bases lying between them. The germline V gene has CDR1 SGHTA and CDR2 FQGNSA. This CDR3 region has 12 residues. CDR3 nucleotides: TGTGCCAGCAGCTGGGGGACAAATGAGCAGTTCTTC. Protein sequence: CASSWGTNEQFF. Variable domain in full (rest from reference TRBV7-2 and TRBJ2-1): GAGVSQSPSNKVTEKGKDVELRCDPISGHTALYWYRQSLGQGLEFLIYFQGNSAPDKSGLPSDRFSAERTGGSVSTLTIQRTQQEDSAVYLCASSWGTNEQFFGPGTRLTVL.

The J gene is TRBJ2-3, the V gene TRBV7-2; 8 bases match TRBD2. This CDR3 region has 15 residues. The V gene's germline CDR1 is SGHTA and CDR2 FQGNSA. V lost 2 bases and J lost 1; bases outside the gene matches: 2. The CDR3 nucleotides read TGTGCCAGCAGCTTATCAGCGGGGGGCACAGATACGCAGTATTTT. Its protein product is CASSLSAGGTDTQYF.

The CDR3 loop is CASSLLGGGGYTF. Here the CDR3 DNA reads TGTGCCAGCAGTTTACTGGGGGGTGGCGGCTACACCTTC. The chain carries TRBV27 and TRBJ1-2, with D perhaps TRBD1 (5 bases). This CDR3 comprises 13 residues. Germline V lookup: CDR1 MNHEY, CDR2 SMNVEV (reference sequence). The V and J ends lost 2 bases and 8 bases respectively, with 12 bases between them.

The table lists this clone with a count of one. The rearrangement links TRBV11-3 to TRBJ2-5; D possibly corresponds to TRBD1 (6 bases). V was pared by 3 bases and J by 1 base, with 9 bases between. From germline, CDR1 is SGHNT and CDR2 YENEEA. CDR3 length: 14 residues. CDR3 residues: CASSLGRGQETQYF. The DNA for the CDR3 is TGTGCCAGCAGCTTGGGCAGGGGCCAAGAGACCCAGTACTTC.

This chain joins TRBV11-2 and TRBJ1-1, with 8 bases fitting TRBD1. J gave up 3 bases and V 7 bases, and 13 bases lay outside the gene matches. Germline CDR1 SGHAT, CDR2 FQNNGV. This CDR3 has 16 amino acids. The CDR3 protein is CASTWGAGGTHTEAFF. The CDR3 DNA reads TGTGCCAGCACCTGGGGGGCAGGGGGCACCCACACTGAAGCTTTCTTT.

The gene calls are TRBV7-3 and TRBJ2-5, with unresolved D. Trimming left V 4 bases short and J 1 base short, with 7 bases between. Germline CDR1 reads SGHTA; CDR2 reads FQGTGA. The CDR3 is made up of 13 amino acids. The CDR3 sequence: CASSSGPQETQYF. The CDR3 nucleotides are TGTGCCAGCAGCTCCGGACCCCAAGAGACCCAGTACTTC.

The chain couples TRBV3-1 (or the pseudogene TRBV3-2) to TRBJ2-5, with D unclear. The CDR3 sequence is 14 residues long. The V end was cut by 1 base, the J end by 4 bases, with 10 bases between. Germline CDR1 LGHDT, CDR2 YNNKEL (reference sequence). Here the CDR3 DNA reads TGTGCCAGCAGCCAAGTACCGTCCGGAGAGACCCAGTACTTC. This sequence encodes CASSQVPSGETQYF.

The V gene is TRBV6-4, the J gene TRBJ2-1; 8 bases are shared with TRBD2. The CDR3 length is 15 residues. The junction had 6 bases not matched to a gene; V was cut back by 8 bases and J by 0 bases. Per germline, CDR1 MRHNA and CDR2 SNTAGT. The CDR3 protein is CASSRGGLSYNEQFF. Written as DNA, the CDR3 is TGTGCCAGCTCCCGGGGGGGGCTCTCCTACAATGAGCAGTTCTTC.

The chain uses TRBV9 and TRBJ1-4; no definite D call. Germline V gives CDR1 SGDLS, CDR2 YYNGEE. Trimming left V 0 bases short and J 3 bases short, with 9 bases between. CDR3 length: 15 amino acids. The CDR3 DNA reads TGTGCCAGCAGCGTAGCGGGAGGGTCTAATGAAAAACTGTTTTTT. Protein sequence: CASSVAGGSNEKLFF. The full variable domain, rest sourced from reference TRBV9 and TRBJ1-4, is DSGVTQTPKHLITATGQRVTLRCSPRSGDLSVYWYQQSLDQGLQFLIQYYNGEERAKGNILERFSAQQFPDLHSELNLSSLELGDSALYFCASSVAGGSNEKLFFGSGTQLSVL.